The T cell receptor beta chain described here comes from a study of T cell responses to AZD1222 COVID-19 vaccine. Clones were sequenced by immunoSEQ multiplex PCR, and TCRdb holds only the in-frame ones, with some missing. The sample has roughly 160,000 clones; 87% are singletons. V lost 4 bases, J lost 0 bases, and 10 bases lay in between. The CDR3 contains 16 residues. The germline gives CDR1 SGHDN, CDR2 FVKESK. This clone was recorded a few times. V is TRBV14 and J is TRBJ1-6; D uncertain. Specimen: peripheral blood, collected 28 days after the second AZD1222 dose. The receptor's source is an adult who received the AZD1222 COVID-19 vaccine. CDR3 in DNA: TGTGCCAGCAGCCGTACGAGAAGCTCCTATAATTCACCCCTCCACTTT. This translates into CASSRTRSSYNSPLHF.